The clone carrying this T cell receptor (beta chain) was detected ten times or more. The data were obtained in a study of T cells in Graves' hyperthyroidism and ophthalmopathy. Germline-derived CDR1 and CDR2 are DFQATT and SNEGSKA (reference sequence). V was clipped by 1 base and J by 8 bases; unmatched bases: 7. CDR3 length: 14 residues. Amplification of TCR beta CDR3 regions used RNA as the template. Initially, a first-round RT-PCR of the TCR CDR3 employed the HTBI primer set. TCRdb ran MiXCR on the multiplex PCR reads and lists one entry per CDR3 protein. The sample lists fewer than 300,000 distinct CDR3 sequences; 13% to 15% were seen once.

J is TRBJ2-1 and V is TRBV20-1; 8 bases fit TRBD2. This clonotype was obtained from a woman aged 50 to 65 with Graves' hyperthyroidism that later progressed to Graves' ophthalmopathy. The sequencing input was blood. The CDR3 sequence: CSARVAGKSDEQFF. The DNA of the CDR3 is TGCAGTGCTAGAGTAGCGGGAAAGTCTGATGAGCAGTTCTTC.